Detailed here is one T cell receptor (beta chain). Its antigen is not known. The ends were cut back, 3 bases at V and 5 bases at J, with 10 bases in the middle. The CDR3 extends over 13 amino acids. Germline V lookup: CDR1 SEHNR, CDR2 FQNEAQ (reference sequence). The sample is drawn from a study of shared clonotypes between healthy human individuals. Data came from immunoSEQ multiplex PCR; TCRdb stores just in-frame clones and leaves some out. The table records over a million clones, more than 75% of them present only once. General observations from the study: The study found roughly 5% of naive CD4 clonotypes shared across a few donors.

The chain has TRBV7-9 and TRBJ2-5; D perhaps matches TRBD2 (6 bases). The sample comprised memory CD4+ T cells from PBMCs. The sample's subset: CD45RA-negative fraction. This receptor was obtained from a man between 18 and 35 years old in good health. Some clones in this sample may be carry-over from other donors' samples. As DNA, the CDR3 is TGTGCCAGCAGCTTGATGGCGGGGGAGACCCAGTACTTC. This gives the protein CASSLMAGETQYF.